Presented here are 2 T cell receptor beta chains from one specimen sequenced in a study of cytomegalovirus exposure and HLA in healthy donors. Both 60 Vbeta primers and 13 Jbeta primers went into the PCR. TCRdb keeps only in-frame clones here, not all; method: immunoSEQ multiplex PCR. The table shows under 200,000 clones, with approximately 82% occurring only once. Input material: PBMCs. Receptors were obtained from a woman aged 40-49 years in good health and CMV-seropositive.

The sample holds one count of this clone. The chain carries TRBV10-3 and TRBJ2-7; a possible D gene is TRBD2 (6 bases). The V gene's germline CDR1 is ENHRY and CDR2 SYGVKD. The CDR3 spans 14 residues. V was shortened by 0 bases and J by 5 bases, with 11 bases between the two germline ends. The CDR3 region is CAISESRDGHEQYF. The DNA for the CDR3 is TGTGCCATCAGTGAGTCGCGGGACGGCCACGAGCAGTACTTC.

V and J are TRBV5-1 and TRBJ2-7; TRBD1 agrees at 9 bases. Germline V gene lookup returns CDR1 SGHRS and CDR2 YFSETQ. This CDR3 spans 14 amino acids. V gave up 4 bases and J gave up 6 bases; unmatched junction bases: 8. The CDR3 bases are TGCGCCAGCAGCAAGGGACAGGGCAGCGGCGAGCAGTACTTC. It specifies CASSKGQGSGEQYF.